The 10 T cell receptor beta chains in this list originate from one sample, sequenced in a study of siplizumab effects on memory and regulatory T cells (dated by TCRdb to about 2019). To prepare the library, the immunoSEQ multiplex PCR assay was applied. TCRdb re-hosts the immuneACCESS table, in-frame sequences only. Its copies lack some clones; in the studies checked, an unresolved V gene accounts for under half of them, and the cause for the rest is not known. The sample table lists 70,000 to 95,000 clones, approximately 94% of them with a count of one. The ten largest clones take up over 5.5% of the sample. Input material: CD8+ T cells sorted from blood. These receptors all come from a human donor in good health.

V gene TRBV5-5 combines with J gene TRBJ2-2; 7 positions match TRBD2. Trimming took 0 bases from V and 0 from J; bases not matched to a gene: 2. Germline V CDR1 and CDR2: SGHKS, YYEKEE (reference sequence). The CDR3 loop spans 16 amino acids. CDR3 sequence: CASSLVGRANTGELFF. Here the CDR3 DNA reads TGTGCCAGCAGCTTGGTAGGGAGGGCGAACACCGGGGAGCTGTTTTTT. The complete variable domain, with remaining parts taken from reference TRBV5-5 and TRBJ2-2, reads DAGVTQSPTHLIKTRGQQVTLRCSPISGHKSVSWYQQVLGQGPQFIFQYYEKEERGRGNFPDRFSARQFPNYSSELNVNALLLGDSALYLCASSLVGRANTGELFFGEGSRLTVL.

The J gene is TRBJ1-5, the V gene TRBV4-1; perhaps TRBD1 as D (5 bases). Germline CDR1 MGHRA, CDR2 YSYEKL. The CDR3 consists of 15 residues. V was pared by 3 bases and J by 3 bases, with 12 bases between. The CDR3 loop is CASSQTTDYNQPQHF. The CDR3 nucleotides are TGCGCCAGCAGCCAGACGACAGATTACAATCAGCCCCAGCATTTT.

This sequence joins TRBV4-1 and TRBJ1-4; D is unclear. Germline-derived CDR1 and CDR2 are MGHRA and YSYEKL. The CDR3 runs 14 residues. V shed 0 bases and J shed 4 bases, with 6 bases lying between them. CDR3 residues: CASSQEMYNEKLFF. As DNA, the CDR3 is TGCGCCAGCAGCCAAGAAATGTATAATGAAAAACTGTTTTTT.

The chain employs TRBV27 and TRBJ2-1; D unresolved. The CDR3 has 12 residues. V was cut by 6 bases and J by 8 bases, with 11 bases left in between. Germline assignment: CDR1 MNHEY and CDR2 SMNVEV (reference sequence). CDR3 sequence: CASRPNPYEQFF. In DNA, the CDR3 is TGTGCCAGCAGACCAAACCCTTATGAGCAGTTCTTC.

The chain is built from TRBV15 and TRBJ1-3, with D uncertain. The CDR3 is 15 amino acids. Trimming shortened V by 0 bases and J by 0 bases, and 6 bases separated the two germline ends. The germline V gene has CDR1 LNHNV and CDR2 YYDKDF (reference sequence). Written as DNA, the CDR3 is TGTGCCACCAGCAGAGACAGTGACTCTGGAAACACCATATATTTT. This encodes CATSRDSDSGNTIYF. The complete variable domain, with remaining parts taken from reference TRBV15 and TRBJ1-3, reads DAMVIQNPRYQVTQFGKPVTLSCSQTLNHNVMYWYQQKSSQAPKLLFHYYDKDFNNEADTPDNFQSRRPNTSFCFLDIRSPGLGDTAMYLCATSRDSDSGNTIYFGEGSWLTVV.

This chain uses TRBV6-5 with TRBJ1-1; 10 bases fit TRBD1. V trimming: 2 bases; J trimming: 6 bases; junction bases outside the gene matches: 9. CDR3 size: 16 residues. CDR1 and CDR2 (germline): MNHEY, SVGAGI. The CDR3 here is CASSYKRRTGGPEAFF. The CDR3 nucleotides are TGTGCCAGCAGTTACAAGAGGAGGACAGGGGGACCTGAAGCTTTCTTT.

J is TRBJ2-6 and V is TRBV5-1; D perhaps matches TRBD1 (6 bases). This CDR3 contains 16 residues. Deletions cut 4 bases from V and 1 base from J, with 12 bases between. In germline, CDR1 is SGHRS, CDR2 YFSETQ. CDR3 amino acids: CASSPLTGSGANVLTF. The CDR3 coding sequence is TGCGCCAGCAGCCCCTTAACAGGGTCTGGGGCCAACGTCCTGACTTTC.

J is TRBJ1-1 and V is TRBV30, with D hard to call. This CDR3 is 12 amino acids long. Trimming took off 0 bases at V and 3 bases at J, with 5 bases between the two ends. Germline assignment: CDR1 GTSNPN and CDR2 SVGIG (reference sequence). The CDR3 loop is CAWSVGDTEAFF. The CDR3 nucleotides read TGTGCCTGGAGTGTTGGGGACACTGAAGCTTTCTTT. The full variable domain, in which reference TRBV30 and TRBJ1-1 provide the parts outside the CDR3, is SQTIHQWPATLVQPVGSPLSLECTVEGTSNPNLYWYRQAAGRGLQLLFYSVGIGQISSEVPQNLSASRPQDRQFILSSKKLLLSDSGFYLCAWSVGDTEAFFGQGTRLTVV.

The chain uses TRBV9 and TRBJ2-1; 10 bases fit TRBD2. The length of the CDR3 is 14 residues. V shed 2 bases and J 7 bases; nucleotides not matched to a gene: 3. From germline, CDR1 is SGDLS and CDR2 YYNGEE. In DNA form, the CDR3 reads TGTGCCAGCAGCGTCGGTAGCGGGGGGAATGAGCAGTTCTTC. The encoded protein is CASSVGSGGNEQFF.

The chain carries TRBV13 and TRBJ1-6; 8 positions agree with TRBD1. Trimming removed 4 bases from V and 7 bases from J; junction bases left unmatched: 6. Germline V gene lookup returns CDR1 PRHDT and CDR2 FYEKMQ (reference sequence). The CDR3 runs 15 residues. CDR3 coding DNA: TGTGCCAGCAGCTGGGGACAGGAATTGAATTCACCCCTCCACTTT. It translates to CASSWGQELNSPLHF.